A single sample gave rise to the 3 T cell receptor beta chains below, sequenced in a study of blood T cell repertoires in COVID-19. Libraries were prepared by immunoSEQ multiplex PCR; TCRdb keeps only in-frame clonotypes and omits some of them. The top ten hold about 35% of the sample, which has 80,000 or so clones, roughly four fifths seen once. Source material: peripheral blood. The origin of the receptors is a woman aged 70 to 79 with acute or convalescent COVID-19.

This CDR3 is CASSPHLPGESGEQFF. The CDR3 region has the DNA TGTGCCAGCAGCCCCCATCTGCCGGGAGAATCTGGTGAGCAGTTCTTC. V usage is TRBV7-3 and J usage is TRBJ2-1; TRBD2 might be the D (6 bases). The germline V and J ends were trimmed by 5 bases and 9 bases, with 23 bases remaining between them. The CDR3 length is 16 residues. Per the germline V gene, CDR1 is SGHTA and CDR2 is FQGTGA.

The CDR3 bases are TGTGCCACCAGTGGCGCAGGGGGCACAGATACGCAGTATTTT. Translation: CATSGAGGTDTQYF. This sequence joins TRBV24-1 and TRBJ2-3; D possibly corresponds to TRBD1 (6 bases). V was pared by 5 bases and J by 1 base, with 9 bases between. CDR1 is KGHDR, CDR2 SFDVKD, per germline. The CDR3 extends over 14 amino acids.

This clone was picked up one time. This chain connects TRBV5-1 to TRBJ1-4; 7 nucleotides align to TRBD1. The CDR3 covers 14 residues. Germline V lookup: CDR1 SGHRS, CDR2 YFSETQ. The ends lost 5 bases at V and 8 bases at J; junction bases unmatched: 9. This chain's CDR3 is CASRQTGAGEKLFF. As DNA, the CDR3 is TGCGCCAGCAGACAAACAGGGGCCGGGGAAAAACTGTTTTTT.